These 31 T cell receptor beta chains originate from one sample sequenced in a study of T cells in narcolepsy. Here immunoSEQ multiplex PCR was the method, and the copy in TCRdb shows in-frame clones only, minus some. In the table there are 27,000 or so clones, 75% to 85% of which are singletons. Sequencing was performed on CD45RA- memory CD4+ T cells from PBMCs. These TCRs come from a human donor with narcolepsy.

V and J are TRBV29-1 and TRBJ1-1, with 7 bases lining up with TRBD1. This CDR3 has 12 residues. Germline loops: CDR1 SQVTM, CDR2 ANQGSEA. V shed 3 bases and J 5 bases; nucleotides not matched to a gene: 3. This chain's CDR3 is CSVDRGGTEAFF. Here the CDR3 DNA reads TGCAGCGTTGACAGGGGGGGGACTGAAGCTTTCTTT.

The chain couples TRBV5-4 to TRBJ1-2; the match to TRBD1 covers 9 bases. This CDR3 spans 16 amino acids. Germline CDR1 and CDR2: SGHNT and YYREEE (reference sequence). The V gene end was trimmed by 4 bases and the J gene end by 1 base; junction bases not matched to a gene: 8. For the CDR3, the DNA is TGTGCCAGCAGCGTCCCGGGACAGGGTTTTAACTATGGCTACACCTTC. Protein sequence: CASSVPGQGFNYGYTF.

This clone came up a few times. The gene calls are TRBV6-1 and TRBJ2-4, with TRBD1 matching over 8 bases. CDR3 size: 12 residues. Germline CDR1 MNHNS, CDR2 SASEGT. The junction had 3 bases not matched to a gene; V was cut back by 6 bases and J by 8 bases. CDR3 sequence: CASRDRVYIQYF. CDR3 nucleotides: TGTGCCAGCAGGGACAGGGTCTACATTCAGTACTTC.

J is TRBJ1-2 and V is TRBV6-6; D is perhaps TRBD1 (5 bases). This CDR3 spans 14 amino acids. From germline, CDR1 is MNHNY and CDR2 SVGAGI (reference sequence). The V end lost 6 bases, the J end lost 0 bases, and 11 bases lay between the germline ends. The CDR3 protein is CASRPGAPNYGYTF. CDR3 nucleotides: TGTGCCAGCAGGCCCGGGGCCCCTAACTATGGCTACACCTTC.

The chain employs TRBV5-5 and TRBJ2-3; 8 nucleotides match TRBD2. Germline V lookup: CDR1 SGHKS, CDR2 YYEKEE (reference sequence). The length of the CDR3 is 14 residues. V shed 3 bases, J shed 7 bases, and the junction held 7 bases outside the gene matches. CDR3 sequence (DNA): TGTGCCAGCAGCTCGTCGGGGGGGCCTTATACGCAGTATTTT. Translating gives CASSSSGGPYTQYF.

The chain employs TRBV4-1 and TRBJ2-1; D is perhaps TRBD2 (7 bases). The CDR3 covers 15 residues. Germline values: CDR1 MGHRA, CDR2 YSYEKL. V was clipped by 1 base and J by 6 bases, with 13 bases between them. The CDR3 sequence is CASSQGEGGFNEQFF. CDR3 DNA: TGCGCCAGCAGCCAAGGGGAGGGGGGGTTCAATGAGCAGTTCTTC.

This clone has a handful of counts. V usage is TRBV6-5 and J usage is TRBJ2-7; maybe TRBD2 (6 bases). Trimming removed 2 bases at V and 4 bases at J, with 15 bases between. The V gene's germline CDR1 is MNHEY and CDR2 SVGAGI. This CDR3 has 15 residues. CDR3 region: CASSYRGTARYEQYF. In DNA form, the CDR3 reads TGTGCCAGCAGTTACCGAGGGACTGCTCGATACGAGCAGTACTTC.

V gene TRBV11-2 combines with J gene TRBJ2-3, with TRBD2 identical over 12 bases. CDR1 and CDR2 (germline): SGHAT, FQNNGV. The length of the CDR3 is 17 residues. Trimming removed 3 bases from V and 5 bases from J; junction bases left unmatched: 9. The CDR3 here is CASSLRASGGAGDTQYF. CDR3 DNA: TGTGCCAGCAGCTTGAGGGCTAGCGGGGGGGCCGGAGATACGCAGTATTTT. The full variable domain, with the rest looked up from reference TRBV11-2 and TRBJ2-3, is EAGVAQSPRYKIIEKRQSVAFWCNPISGHATLYWYQQILGQGPKLLIQFQNNGVVDDSQLPKDRFSAERLKGVDSTLKIQPAKLEDSAVYLCASSLRASGGAGDTQYFGPGTRLTVL.

The CDR3 DNA reads TGTGCCAGTAGTCTAGGAGGGGCGTATGGCTACACCTTC. This encodes CASSLGGAYGYTF. V is TRBV25-1 and J is TRBJ1-2; D possibly corresponds to TRBD1 (5 bases). This CDR3 is built from 13 residues. V was shortened by 9 bases and J by 5 bases, with 16 bases between the two germline ends. Germline lookup yields CDR1 MGHDK and CDR2 SYGVNS.

The chain joins TRBV4-1 to TRBJ1-2; D call uncertain. Looked up from germline, CDR1 is MGHRA and CDR2 is YSYEKL. Trimming removed 0 bases from V and 4 bases from J, with 12 bases in between. The CDR3 extends over 15 amino acids. CDR3 coding DNA: TGCGCCAGCAGCCAAGATCCCGCCAGGTCCTATGGCTACACCTTC. Residues: CASSQDPARSYGYTF.

V usage is TRBV4-2 and J usage is TRBJ1-4; TRBD1 agrees at 8 bases. The CDR3 spans 16 residues. Germline lookup yields CDR1 LGHNA and CDR2 YNFKEQ. Trimming at V came to 4 bases and at J to 5 bases, leaving 9 bases not matched to a gene. The CDR3 bases are TGTGCCAGCAGCCGCGAAGGGTACAGGGGGAATGAAAAACTGTTTTTT. Its protein is CASSREGYRGNEKLFF.

V is TRBV2 and J is TRBJ2-3, with TRBD1 matching 8 bases. Germline V CDR1 and CDR2: SNHLY, FYNNEI. The CDR3 consists of 15 residues. The V and J ends lost 7 bases and 2 bases, in that order; junction bases with no gene match: 8. CDR3 loop: CASTGQGLPTDTQYF. The DNA for the CDR3 is TGTGCCAGCACCGGACAGGGCCTACCCACAGATACGCAGTATTTT.

The count of this clone is one. This rearrangement joins TRBV5-1 to TRBJ1-1; possible D gene TRBD1, 5 bases. The length of the CDR3 is 15 residues. Germline V gene lookup returns CDR1 SGHRS and CDR2 YFSETQ. Trimming stripped 6 bases from V and 3 bases from J, with 18 bases between. The chain's CDR3 is CASTRGGYKDTEAFF. The CDR3 region has the DNA TGCGCCAGCACCCGGGGCGGGTACAAGGACACTGAAGCTTTCTTT.

The chain uses TRBV29-1 and TRBJ1-1, with TRBD1 as a possible D gene (5 bases). Germline V gene sequence: CDR1 SQVTM, CDR2 ANQGSEA. The length of the CDR3 is 11 residues. Trimming left V 1 base short and J 8 bases short, with 8 bases between. CDR3 loop: CSVEAHREAFF. CDR3 DNA sequence: TGCAGCGTTGAAGCTCACAGGGAAGCTTTCTTT.

The V call is TRBV19, the J call TRBJ1-6; D uncertain. The CDR3 covers 13 residues. Germline V CDR1 and CDR2: LNHDA, SQIVND (reference sequence). Trimming stripped 5 bases from V and 10 bases from J, with 12 bases between. This chain's CDR3 is CASSVGFESPLHF. CDR3 bases: TGTGCCAGTAGTGTCGGGTTCGAGTCACCCCTCCACTTT.

This clone was seen a handful of times. This rearrangement joins TRBV14 to TRBJ2-7; TRBD1 aligns across 8 bases. V lost 4 bases, J lost 6 bases, and 8 bases stayed unmatched. The germline CDR1 and CDR2 sequences are SGHDN and FVKESK. The length of the CDR3 is 14 residues. The CDR3 DNA reads as TGTGCCAGCAGCCGAGCGTTAACAGGGGGCGAGCAGTACTTC. Translation: CASSRALTGGEQYF.

V and J are TRBV7-8 and TRBJ1-1; D gene ambiguous. CDR3 length: 14 residues. The ends were cut back, 6 bases at V and 1 base at J, with 12 bases in the middle. Looked up from germline, CDR1 is SGHVS and CDR2 is FQNEAQ. DNA for the CDR3: TGTGCCAGCAGATACAACCCCTCGAACACTGAAGCTTTCTTT. It specifies CASRYNPSNTEAFF.

The chain joins TRBV19 to TRBJ2-1, with TRBD2 identical over 7 bases. V trimming: 3 bases; J trimming: 2 bases; junction bases outside the gene matches: 13. The germline V gene has CDR1 LNHDA and CDR2 SQIVND (reference sequence). The CDR3 has 18 amino acids. In DNA form, the CDR3 reads TGTGCCAGTAGTATTAGGCTAGCGGTCTCCCATGCCTACAATGAGCAGTTCTTC. Protein: CASSIRLAVSHAYNEQFF.

Turning to this clone: Other DNA sequences within the sample encode an identical CDR3. This chain uses TRBV4-2 with TRBJ2-5, with TRBD2 matching 8 bases. Germline V CDR1 and CDR2: LGHNA, YNFKEQ. The CDR3 consists of 17 residues. With V trimmed by 3 bases and J by 5 bases, 14 bases remained unmatched. The CDR3 DNA follows: TGTGCCAGCAGCCAGGGGGGGACTCGGGGGGGCTCGGAGACCCAGTACTTC. Its protein is CASSQGGTRGGSETQYF.

This sequence joins TRBV10-3 and TRBJ2-7; 11 bases map to TRBD1. Germline CDR1 ENHRY, CDR2 SYGVKD. The V and J ends lost 6 bases and 3 bases, in that order; junction bases with no gene match: 4. The CDR3 is 14 amino acids. CDR3 in DNA: TGTGCCATCAGACCCGGGACAGGGGGCTACGAGCAGTACTTC. As protein: CAIRPGTGGYEQYF.

The chain joins TRBV5-1 to TRBJ1-2; possible D gene TRBD1, 6 bases. The CDR3 has 15 residues. Germline assignment: CDR1 SGHRS and CDR2 YFSETQ. V was clipped by 0 bases and J by 4 bases, with 13 bases between them. The CDR3 sequence is CASSLEAGASYGYTF. In DNA, the CDR3 is TGCGCCAGCAGCTTGGAGGCAGGGGCTTCCTATGGCTACACCTTC.

The rearrangement uses TRBV12-5 and TRBJ2-5, with 8 bases that match TRBD1. Trimming cost V 5 bases and J 0 bases; bases outside gene matches: 11. CDR1 is LGHNT, CDR2 FRNRAP, per germline. The CDR3 length is 17 residues. The CDR3: CASGTDRGNHHQETQYF. The CDR3 DNA reads TGTGCTAGTGGTACAGACAGGGGCAATCACCACCAAGAGACCCAGTACTTC.

The chain recombines TRBV7-2 with TRBJ1-4; TRBD1 aligns across 10 bases. Trimming at V came to 5 bases and at J to 7 bases, leaving 7 bases not matched to a gene. The germline V gene has CDR1 SGHTA and CDR2 FQGNSA. CDR3 length: 15 residues. The CDR3 region has the DNA TGTGCCAGCAGCAAGGACAGGGGGAAGAGTGAAAAACTGTTTTTT. Its protein is CASSKDRGKSEKLFF.

The J gene is TRBJ2-5, the V gene TRBV11-2; TRBD1 agrees at 7 bases. Germline-derived CDR1 and CDR2 are SGHAT and FQNNGV. With V trimmed by 5 bases and J by 5 bases, 14 bases remained unmatched. The CDR3 sequence is 16 residues long. In DNA, the CDR3 is TGTGCCAGCAGCCCGAGAACGCACAGGGGTAGGGAGACCCAGTACTTC. Its translation: CASSPRTHRGRETQYF.

The chain combines TRBV6-5 with TRBJ2-3; D unclear. Per the germline V gene, CDR1 is MNHEY and CDR2 is SVGAGI. V lost 7 bases and J 5 bases, leaving 7 bases between the germline ends. The length of the CDR3 is 11 residues. The CDR3 coding sequence is TGTGCCAGCACTAAACGAGATACGCAGTATTTT. It specifies CASTKRDTQYF.

V gene TRBV11-3 combines with J gene TRBJ1-3; the match to TRBD1 covers 10 bases. The CDR3 has 15 amino acids. The germline V gene encodes CDR1 SGHNT and CDR2 YENEEA. Trimming took 5 bases from V and 0 from J; bases not matched to a gene: 1. The DNA for the CDR3 is TGTGCCAGCAGCGGACAGGGGGTCTCTGGAAACACCATATATTTT. It specifies CASSGQGVSGNTIYF.

The chain couples TRBV2 to TRBJ2-1, with 9 bases identical to TRBD2. The germline gives CDR1 SNHLY, CDR2 FYNNEI. The CDR3 consists of 17 residues. With 6 bases clipped from V and 0 bases from J, the junction kept 9 bases outside the gene matches. In DNA form, the CDR3 reads TGTGCCAGCAGATTTAGCGGGGGCCCAAGCTCCTACAATGAGCAGTTCTTC. This sequence encodes CASRFSGGPSSYNEQFF.

The CDR3 sequence is CASRLTLESSYEQYF. CDR3 in DNA: TGCGCCAGCCGCCTAACGTTGGAGTCCTCCTACGAGCAGTACTTC. V gene TRBV5-1 combines with J gene TRBJ2-7; no clear D. V lost 7 bases and J 0 bases, leaving 17 bases between the germline ends. Per the germline V gene, CDR1 is SGHRS and CDR2 is YFSETQ. The length of the CDR3 is 15 residues.

J is TRBJ1-4 and V is TRBV2; no firm D call. V dropped 4 bases and J dropped 8 bases, with 14 bases sitting between them. Germline V lookup: CDR1 SNHLY, CDR2 FYNNEI. The CDR3 spans 14 residues. The DNA for the CDR3 is TGTGCCAGCAGTGCGTCCCTGACTCGGGAAAAACTGTTTTTT. Translated, it gives CASSASLTREKLFF.

This clone was found a few times. The chain employs TRBV11-3 and TRBJ2-2; D is unresolved. V was shortened by 4 bases and J by 3 bases, with 9 bases between the two germline ends. The CDR3 length is 14 residues. Germline V gene sequence: CDR1 SGHNT, CDR2 YENEEA. The DNA for the CDR3 is TGTGCCAGCAGCTCCCGTGCAGACACCGGGGAGCTGTTTTTT. Its translation is CASSSRADTGELFF.

The V gene is TRBV6-5, the J gene TRBJ2-5; 8 nucleotides agree with TRBD2. The CDR3 runs 14 residues. The junction had 9 bases not matched to a gene; V was cut back by 5 bases and J by 7 bases. Germline lookup yields CDR1 MNHEY and CDR2 SVGAGI. CDR3 residues: CASSEMRGAGTQYF. CDR3 sequence (DNA): TGTGCCAGCAGTGAAATGCGGGGGGCCGGGACCCAGTACTTC.